These 26 T cell receptor beta chains came from one sample sequenced in a study of T cell responses to AZD1222 COVID-19 vaccine. The table came from immunoSEQ multiplex PCR; TCRdb's copy has only in-frame clones and leaves some out. Of about 140,000 clones listed, approximately 95% are singletons. The sequencing here drew on peripheral blood, taken on day 0 of MenACWY control vaccination. These receptors came from an adult in good health.

Sample share makes this clone medium-sized. V is TRBV15 and J is TRBJ1-6, with 7 bases aligning to TRBD1. Unmatched junction bases numbered 7, after V lost 3 bases and J lost 8 bases. Germline CDR1 and CDR2: LNHNV and YYDKDF (reference sequence). The CDR3 spans 15 residues. The CDR3 here is CATSRADRVYSPLHF. Here the CDR3 DNA reads TGTGCCACCAGCAGGGCTGACAGGGTGTATTCACCCCTCCACTTT.

The chain couples TRBV28 to TRBJ2-1; TRBD1 aligns across 10 bases. The length of the CDR3 is 15 residues. The J segment lost 4 bases and the V segment lost 6 bases, leaving 6 bases of the junction unmatched. Per the germline V gene, CDR1 is MDHEN and CDR2 is SYDVKM. The CDR3 coding sequence is TGTGCCAGCAGACCGACAGGGGGCCTTTACAATGAGCAGTTCTTC. Its protein is CASRPTGGLYNEQFF.

The rearrangement joins TRBV28 to TRBJ1-1; no clear D. The CDR3 is made up of 18 amino acids. The germline V gene encodes CDR1 MDHEN and CDR2 SYDVKM. Trimming shortened V by 5 bases and J by 3 bases, and 25 bases separated the two germline ends. CDR3 nucleotides: TGTGCCAGCAGTCCCTGGGGTCGGAGAGAGGGAAAACACACTGAAGCTTTCTTT. Protein: CASSPWGRREGKHTEAFF.

The V gene is TRBV7-2, the J gene TRBJ1-2; D perhaps matches TRBD1 (5 bases). With 5 bases removed from V and 5 bases from J, the gap between germline ends came to 12 bases. Germline CDR1 SGHTA, CDR2 FQGNSA. The CDR3 is 13 amino acids. The CDR3 coding sequence is TGTGCCAGCAGCCCCGACAGACTTTATGGCTACACCTTC. Residues: CASSPDRLYGYTF.

The V and J genes are TRBV6-2 or TRBV6-3 and TRBJ2-5; D may be TRBD1 or TRBD2 (5 bases each). Looked up from germline, CDR1 is MNHEY and CDR2 is SVGEGT. The CDR3 covers 14 residues. V was shortened by 6 bases and J by 5 bases, with 16 bases between the two germline ends. The CDR3, as DNA: TGTGCCAGCAGCACCGGGACCTTTCCTGAGACCCAGTACTTC. Protein: CASSTGTFPETQYF.

The rearrangement joins TRBV4-1 to TRBJ1-3, with 8 bases fitting TRBD1. The V gene's germline CDR1 is MGHRA and CDR2 YSYEKL. With V trimmed by 4 bases and J by 4 bases, 9 bases remained unmatched. This CDR3 contains 16 residues. CDR3 region: CASSPRTGMAGNTIYF. In DNA, the CDR3 is TGCGCCAGCAGCCCACGGACAGGGATGGCCGGAAACACCATATATTTT.

The chain couples TRBV6-2 or TRBV6-3 to TRBJ1-1, with a possible D match to TRBD1 (5 bases). Trimming cost V 6 bases and J 1 base, with 12 bases left between them. The CDR3 runs to 14 residues. Looked up from germline, CDR1 is MNHEY and CDR2 is SVGEGT. The CDR3 coding sequence is TGTGCCAGCAGCTCAGGGTTCGGGAACACTGAAGCTTTCTTT. Translating gives CASSSGFGNTEAFF.

This clone has more than one count but fewer than ten. The rearrangement uses TRBV11-3 and TRBJ2-1; possibly TRBD1 or TRBD2 for D (6 bases each). Germline assignment: CDR1 SGHNT and CDR2 YENEEA. Trimming left V 5 bases short and J 9 bases short, with 17 bases between. This CDR3 contains 14 residues. CDR3 sequence (DNA): TGTGCCAGCAGCCCGGGGGCGGTGGGGAGTGAGCAGTTCTTC. Protein: CASSPGAVGSEQFF.

The chain is built from TRBV20-1 and TRBJ1-2; the D is unclear. Trimming took 6 bases from V and 7 from J, leaving 9 bases between them. CDR3 length: 10 amino acids. CDR1 is DFQATT and CDR2 is SNEGSKA in the germline V gene (reference sequence). The CDR3 DNA reads as TGCAGTGCCCCGGACGGTGGCTACACCTTC. Its translation is CSAPDGGYTF.

This clone was seen only once. The chain recombines TRBV4-1 with TRBJ2-3; D possibly uses TRBD1 or TRBD2 (5 bases each). The CDR3 spans 15 residues. Trimming cost V 5 bases and J 0 bases, with 12 bases left between them. In germline, CDR1 is MGHRA, CDR2 YSYEKL. In DNA form, the CDR3 reads TGCGCCAGCAGCGTCAGAGGGGCTAGCACAGATACGCAGTATTTT. This gives the protein CASSVRGASTDTQYF.

This clone was seen a few times. The rearrangement links TRBV12-3 or TRBV12-4 to TRBJ2-7, with no clear D. The CDR3 loop spans 11 amino acids. Trimming left V 2 bases short and J 7 bases short, with 6 bases between. The CDR3 DNA is TGTGCCAGCAGTTTATTACGGGAGCAGTACTTC. It codes for CASSLLREQYF.

This clone is a singleton in its sample. The chain carries TRBV2 and TRBJ2-6; TRBD1 matches 9 bases. The V segment lost 3 bases and the J segment 4 bases; nucleotides outside the gene matches: 10. The germline V gene has CDR1 SNHLY and CDR2 FYNNEI. The CDR3 covers 18 residues. CDR3 loop: CASSETGTGRGGANVLTF. The DNA of the CDR3 is TGTGCCAGCAGTGAGACCGGGACAGGGAGAGGGGGGGCCAACGTCCTGACTTTC.

V is TRBV15 and J is TRBJ2-3; possible D gene TRBD2, 6 bases. The V gene's germline CDR1 is LNHNV and CDR2 YYDKDF (reference sequence). V was cut by 5 bases and J by 5 bases, with 11 bases left in between. The CDR3 sequence is 13 residues long. For the CDR3, the DNA is TGTGCCACCAGCCCGGGAGTTGGAGATACGCAGTATTTT. Translated, it gives CATSPGVGDTQYF.

The chain employs TRBV19 and TRBJ1-2; 9 bases are shared with TRBD1. The CDR3 contains 16 residues. Looked up from germline, CDR1 is LNHDA and CDR2 is SQIVND (reference sequence). The V and J ends lost 5 bases and 5 bases, in that order; junction bases with no gene match: 12. For the CDR3, the DNA is TGTGCCAGTAGTCGAAACTCCGGGACAGGGAATTATGGCTACACCTTC. Translating gives CASSRNSGTGNYGYTF.

V gene TRBV5-4 combines with J gene TRBJ1-2; D ambiguous. The germline gives CDR1 SGHNT, CDR2 YYREEE (reference sequence). The V end lost 0 bases, the J end lost 1 base, and 7 bases lay between the germline ends. There are 14 residues in the CDR3. The chain's CDR3 is CASSLERVNYGYTF. The CDR3 bases are TGTGCCAGCAGCTTGGAGAGGGTTAACTATGGCTACACCTTC. Combining the CDR3 with reference TRBV5-4 and TRBJ1-2 gives the whole variable domain ETGVTQSPTHLIKTRGQQVTLRCSSQSGHNTVSWYQQALGQGPQFIFQYYREEENGRGNFPPRFSGLQFPNYSSELNVNALELDDSALYLCASSLERVNYGYTFGSGTRLTVV.

The V and J genes are TRBV7-3 and TRBJ2-1, with TRBD2 matching over 8 bases. The CDR3 extends over 17 amino acids. Trimming cost V 1 base and J 5 bases; bases outside gene matches: 10. Per the germline V gene, CDR1 is SGHTA and CDR2 is FQGTGA. CDR3 bases: TGTGCCAGCAGCTTAAGGTCCGCGGGGGGACTACACAATGAGCAGTTCTTC. It is translated as CASSLRSAGGLHNEQFF.

This chain uses TRBV4-2 with TRBJ2-1; 12 bases are a match to TRBD1. Trimming at V came to 2 bases and at J to 4 bases, leaving 18 bases not matched to a gene. The length of the CDR3 is 21 residues. The germline CDR1 and CDR2 sequences are LGHNA and YNFKEQ. CDR3 coding DNA: TGTGCCAGCAGCCAAACTCTGGGACAGGGGGCTAGCGGGAGAGTGTACAATGAGCAGTTCTTC. It translates to CASSQTLGQGASGRVYNEQFF.

V usage is TRBV28 and J usage is TRBJ2-1, with D maybe TRBD1 (6 bases). Germline CDR1 MDHEN, CDR2 SYDVKM. The V end was cut by 7 bases, the J end by 6 bases, with 16 bases between. CDR3 length equals 14 residues. CDR3 loop: CASTTLTGSNEQFF. Written as DNA, the CDR3 is TGTGCCAGCACTACACTAACAGGGAGCAATGAGCAGTTCTTC. The full variable domain, with the rest looked up from reference TRBV28 and TRBJ2-1, is DVKVTQSSRYLVKRTGEKVFLECVQDMDHENMFWYRQDPGLGLRLIYFSYDVKMKEKGDIPEGYSVSREKKERFSLILESASTNQTSMYLCASTTLTGSNEQFFGPGTRLTVL.

V usage is TRBV11-2 and J usage is TRBJ1-1; the D gene is possibly TRBD1 (6 bases). Trimming removed 4 bases at V and 5 bases at J, with 14 bases between. In germline, CDR1 is SGHAT, CDR2 FQNNGV. CDR3 length: 14 amino acids. CDR3 in DNA: TGTGCCAGCAGCTATTCTGGGGGCGCGACTGAAGCTTTCTTT. Protein sequence: CASSYSGGATEAFF.

The chain joins TRBV11-2 to TRBJ1-4, with D perhaps TRBD1 (5 bases). The CDR3 length is 17 residues. Per the germline V gene, CDR1 is SGHAT and CDR2 is FQNNGV. V shed 0 bases and J shed 8 bases, with 19 bases lying between them. This chain's CDR3 is CASSLEGSGMGEEKLFF. DNA for the CDR3: TGTGCCAGCAGCTTAGAAGGGTCAGGGATGGGGGAGGAAAAACTGTTTTTT.

The rearrangement uses TRBV2 and TRBJ2-3; TRBD2 is a possible D gene (5 bases). The ends were cut back, 5 bases at V and 3 bases at J, with 12 bases in the middle. The CDR3 length is 14 residues. Germline lookup yields CDR1 SNHLY and CDR2 FYNNEI. The CDR3 sequence is CASSRGWATDTQYF. CDR3 coding DNA: TGTGCCAGCAGTCGCGGGTGGGCAACAGATACGCAGTATTTT.

This rearrangement joins TRBV6-5 to TRBJ2-5, with TRBD2 matching 8 bases. J was trimmed by 1 base and V by 6 bases; bases with no gene match: 4. This CDR3 spans 14 amino acids. The germline CDR1 and CDR2 sequences are MNHEY and SVGAGI. The CDR3 sequence is CASRRSGAQETQYF. The CDR3 DNA reads as TGTGCCAGCAGACGTAGCGGGGCCCAAGAGACCCAGTACTTC.

This chain joins TRBV10-3 and TRBJ1-1, with D unresolved. Trimming shortened V by 0 bases and J by 6 bases, and 14 bases separated the two germline ends. The germline V gene has CDR1 ENHRY and CDR2 SYGVKD. There are 15 residues in the CDR3. DNA for the CDR3: TGTGCCATCAGTGAGTCTGGGCGAAACCCAGCTGAAGCTTTCTTT. Amino acids: CAISESGRNPAEAFF.

The rearrangement links TRBV7-9 to TRBJ1-2, with D unresolved. Germline CDR1 and CDR2: SEHNR and FQNEAQ (reference sequence). The CDR3 has 14 residues. Trimming stripped 5 bases from V and 8 bases from J, with 18 bases between. As DNA, the CDR3 is TGTGCCAGCAGCCTAATGGCTGATCCTAGCGGCTACACCTTC. Its translation: CASSLMADPSGYTF.

This rearrangement joins TRBV2 to TRBJ2-7, with a possible D match to TRBD1 (6 bases). This CDR3 region has 13 residues. The germline CDR1 and CDR2 sequences are SNHLY and FYNNEI. Deletions cut 6 bases from V and 4 bases from J, with 13 bases between. The chain's CDR3 is CASSVGHRYEQYF. For the CDR3, the DNA is TGTGCCAGCAGCGTGGGACACAGATACGAGCAGTACTTC.

This chain uses TRBV7-8 with TRBJ1-5, with 9 bases aligning to TRBD1. The V segment lost 5 bases and the J segment 8 bases; nucleotides outside the gene matches: 13. The germline CDR1 and CDR2 sequences are SGHVS and FQNEAQ. The CDR3 totals 16 residues. As DNA, the CDR3 is TGTGCCAGCAGCGCACACCCCGGGACAGGGTGGGAGCCCCAGCATTTT. It is translated as CASSAHPGTGWEPQHF.